The T cell receptor (beta chain) under discussion was sequenced for a study of long-term antiretroviral therapy in people with HIV. Germline CDR1 is SGHDT and CDR2 is YYEEEE. V was cut by 0 bases and J by 2 bases, with 14 bases left in between. The CDR3 covers 16 residues. The content of samples before DNA extraction was roughly 1-10 million cryopreserved PBMC. The run of the v3.0 immunoSEQ assay was at survey level. Some clones are missing from TCRdb's copy, which holds only in-frame ones; the method was immunoSEQ multiplex PCR. The profile covers about 25,000 clones, with roughly 80% appearing a single time and about 11% taken by the ten largest.

The V gene is TRBV5-6, the J gene TRBJ1-1; tentative D call: TRBD1 (5 bases). The source of this sequence is a woman aged 40 to 50 with HIV. The sample consisted of unsorted PBMCs, taken 1.1 years before starting antiretroviral therapy. DNA of the CDR3: TGTGCCAGCAGCTTGGACCCAGGGCAGGCAAACACTGAAGCTTTCTTT. Translated: CASSLDPGQANTEAFF.